This T cell receptor beta chain was captured by sequencing in a study of CD8 T cells in Susac syndrome. Study observations and caveats: As acknowledged by the study, its TCR sequencing and HLA analysis included a relatively small number of individuals.

Reverse transcription of 0.5 to 1 ug RNA was performed with random hexamers. With immunoSEQ multiplex PCR, TCR beta CDR3 was amplified across 54 Vbeta and 13 Jbeta. Each CDR3 protein gets one entry after TCRdb re-called the immunoSEQ multiplex PCR reads with MiXCR. Of 250,000 to 300,000 distinct CDR3 sequences listed, about nine tenths are singletons. Comments on this clonotype: The antigen is undetermined.

The CDR3 contains 12 residues. Deletions cut 5 bases from V and 7 bases from J, with 8 bases between. This sequence joins TRBV12-3 or TRBV12-4 and TRBJ2-2; D gene uncertain. Input material: CD8+ T cells from PBMCs. The receptor was derived from a human donor with multiple sclerosis. The CDR3 loop is CASSPVLGELFF. Here the CDR3 DNA reads TGTGCCAGCAGTCCAGTCCTCGGGGAGCTGTTTTTT.